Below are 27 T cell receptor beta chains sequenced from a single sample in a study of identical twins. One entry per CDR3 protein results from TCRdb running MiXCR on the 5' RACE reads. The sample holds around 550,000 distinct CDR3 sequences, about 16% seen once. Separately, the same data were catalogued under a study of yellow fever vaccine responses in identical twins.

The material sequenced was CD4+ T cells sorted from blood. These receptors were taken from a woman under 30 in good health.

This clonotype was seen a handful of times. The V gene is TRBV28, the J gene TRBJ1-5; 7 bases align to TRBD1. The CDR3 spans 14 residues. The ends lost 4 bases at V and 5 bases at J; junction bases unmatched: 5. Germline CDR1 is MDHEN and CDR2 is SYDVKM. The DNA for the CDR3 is TGTGCCAGCAGTTATCCTACAGGGGATCAGCCCCAGCATTTT. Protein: CASSYPTGDQPQHF.

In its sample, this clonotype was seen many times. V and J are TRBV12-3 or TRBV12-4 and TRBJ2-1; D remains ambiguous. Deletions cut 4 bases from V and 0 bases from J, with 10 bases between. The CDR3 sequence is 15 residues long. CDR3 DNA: TGTGCCAGCAGTTCTGGAGAAGACTCCTACAATGAGCAGTTCTTC. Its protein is CASSSGEDSYNEQFF.

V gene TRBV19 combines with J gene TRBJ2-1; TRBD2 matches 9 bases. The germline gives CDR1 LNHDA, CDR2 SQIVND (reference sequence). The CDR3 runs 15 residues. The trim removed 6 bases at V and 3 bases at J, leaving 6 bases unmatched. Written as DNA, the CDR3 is TGTGCCAGTAGGCCATTGCGGGAGGGCTACAATGAGCAGTTCTTC. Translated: CASRPLREGYNEQFF.

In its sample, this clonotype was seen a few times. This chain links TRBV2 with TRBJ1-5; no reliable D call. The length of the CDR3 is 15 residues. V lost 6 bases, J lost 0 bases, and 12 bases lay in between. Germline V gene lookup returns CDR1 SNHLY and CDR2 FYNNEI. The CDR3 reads CASSKGEYSNQPQHF. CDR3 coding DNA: TGTGCCAGCAGCAAGGGAGAGTATAGCAATCAGCCCCAGCATTTT.

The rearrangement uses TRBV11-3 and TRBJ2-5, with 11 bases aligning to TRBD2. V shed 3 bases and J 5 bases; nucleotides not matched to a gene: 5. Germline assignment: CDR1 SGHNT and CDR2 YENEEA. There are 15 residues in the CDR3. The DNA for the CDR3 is TGTGCCAGCAGCTTTCTAGCGGGAGGTTGGGAGACCCAGTACTTC. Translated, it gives CASSFLAGGWETQYF.

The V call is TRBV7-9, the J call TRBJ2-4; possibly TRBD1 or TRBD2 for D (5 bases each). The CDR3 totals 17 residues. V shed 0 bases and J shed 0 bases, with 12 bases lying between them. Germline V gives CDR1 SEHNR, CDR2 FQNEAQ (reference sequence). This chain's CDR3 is CASSLASGQTAKNIQYF. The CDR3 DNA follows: TGTGCCAGCAGCTTAGCATCGGGGCAGACAGCCAAAAACATTCAGTACTTC.

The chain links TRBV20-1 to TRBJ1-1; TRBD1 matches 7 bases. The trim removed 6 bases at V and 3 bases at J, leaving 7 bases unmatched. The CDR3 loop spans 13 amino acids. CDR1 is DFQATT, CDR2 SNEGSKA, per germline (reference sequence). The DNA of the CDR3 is TGCAGTGCACCGGACAGGCTGGACACTGAAGCTTTCTTT. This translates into CSAPDRLDTEAFF.

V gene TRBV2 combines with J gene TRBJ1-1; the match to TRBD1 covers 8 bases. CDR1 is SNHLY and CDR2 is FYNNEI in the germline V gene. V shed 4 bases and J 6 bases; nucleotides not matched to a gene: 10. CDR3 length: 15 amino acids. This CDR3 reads CASSAGRTGISEAFF. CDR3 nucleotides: TGTGCCAGCAGTGCGGGGAGGACAGGGATTTCTGAAGCTTTCTTT.

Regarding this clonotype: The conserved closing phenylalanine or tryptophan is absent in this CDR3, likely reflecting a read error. The CDR3 DNA sequence: TGTGCCAGCAGGGGACTAGCGGGAGGTACGCAGTATTTA. Its protein product is CASRGLAGGTQYL. The rearrangement uses TRBV12-3 or TRBV12-4 and TRBJ2-3; 15 bases match TRBD2. CDR3 length: 13 amino acids. Trimming took 6 bases from V and 8 from J; bases not matched to a gene: 0.

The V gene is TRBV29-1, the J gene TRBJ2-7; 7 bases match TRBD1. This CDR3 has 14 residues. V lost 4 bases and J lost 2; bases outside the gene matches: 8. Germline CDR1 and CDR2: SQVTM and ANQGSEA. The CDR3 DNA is TGCAGCGTTGGGGGTAGGGGGCGGACCTACGAGCAGTACTTC. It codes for CSVGGRGRTYEQYF.

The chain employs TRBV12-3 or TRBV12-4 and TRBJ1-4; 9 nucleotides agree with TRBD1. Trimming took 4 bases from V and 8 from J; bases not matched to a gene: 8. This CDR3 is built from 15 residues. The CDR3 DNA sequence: TGTGCCAGCAGTTCCACAGGGGGCAAAGGGGAAAAACTGTTTTTT. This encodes CASSSTGGKGEKLFF.

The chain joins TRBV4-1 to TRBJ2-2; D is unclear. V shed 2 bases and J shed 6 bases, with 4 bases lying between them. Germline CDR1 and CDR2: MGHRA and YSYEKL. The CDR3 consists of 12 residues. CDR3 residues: CASSQFSGELFF. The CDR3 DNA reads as TGCGCCAGCAGCCAATTTTCCGGGGAGCTGTTTTTT.

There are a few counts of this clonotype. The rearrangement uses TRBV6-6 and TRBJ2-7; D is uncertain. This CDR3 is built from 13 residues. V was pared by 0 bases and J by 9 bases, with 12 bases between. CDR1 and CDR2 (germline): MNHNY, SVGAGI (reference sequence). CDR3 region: CASSYSLLERQYV. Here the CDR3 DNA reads TGTGCCAGCAGTTACTCGCTACTGGAGAGGCAGTACGTC.

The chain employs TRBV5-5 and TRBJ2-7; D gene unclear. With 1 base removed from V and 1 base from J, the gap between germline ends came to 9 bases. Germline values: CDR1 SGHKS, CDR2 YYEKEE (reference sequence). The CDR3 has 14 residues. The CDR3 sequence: CASSLTGRSYEQYV. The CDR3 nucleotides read TGTGCCAGCAGCTTGACGGGCAGGTCCTACGAGCAGTACGTC.

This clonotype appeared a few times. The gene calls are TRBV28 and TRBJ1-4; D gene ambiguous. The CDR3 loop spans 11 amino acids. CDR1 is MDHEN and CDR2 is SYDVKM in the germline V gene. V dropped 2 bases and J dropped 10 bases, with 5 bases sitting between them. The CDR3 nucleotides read TGTGCCAGCAGTTTAGCAGGAAAACTGTTTTTT. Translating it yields CASSLAGKLFF.

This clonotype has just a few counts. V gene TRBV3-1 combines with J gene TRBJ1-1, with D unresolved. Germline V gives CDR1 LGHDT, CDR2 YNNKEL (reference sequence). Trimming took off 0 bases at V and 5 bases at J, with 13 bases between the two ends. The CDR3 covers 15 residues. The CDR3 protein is CASSQELGIRTEAFF. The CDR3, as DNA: TGTGCCAGCAGCCAAGAATTAGGGATACGGACTGAAGCTTTCTTT.

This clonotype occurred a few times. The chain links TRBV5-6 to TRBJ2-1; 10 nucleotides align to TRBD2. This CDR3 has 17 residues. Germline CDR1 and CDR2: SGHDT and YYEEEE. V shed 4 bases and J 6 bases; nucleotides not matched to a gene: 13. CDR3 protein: CASSNAVLAGRFNEQFF. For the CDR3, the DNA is TGTGCCAGCAGCAACGCCGTACTAGCGGGGCGTTTCAATGAGCAGTTCTTC.

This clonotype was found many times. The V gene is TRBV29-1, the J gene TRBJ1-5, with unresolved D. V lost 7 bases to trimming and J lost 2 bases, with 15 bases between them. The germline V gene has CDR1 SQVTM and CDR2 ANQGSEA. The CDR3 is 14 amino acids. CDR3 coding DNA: TGCAGCGCCCTTGGGCTTGGGGGCAATCAGCCCCAGCATTTT. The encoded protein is CSALGLGGNQPQHF.

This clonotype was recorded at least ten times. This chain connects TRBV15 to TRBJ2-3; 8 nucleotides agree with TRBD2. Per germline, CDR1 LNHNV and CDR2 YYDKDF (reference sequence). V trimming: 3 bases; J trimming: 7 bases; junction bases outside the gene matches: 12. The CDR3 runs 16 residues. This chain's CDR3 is CATSSVAGTGGYTQYF. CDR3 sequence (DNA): TGTGCCACCAGCAGCGTAGCGGGAACTGGGGGGTATACGCAGTATTTT.

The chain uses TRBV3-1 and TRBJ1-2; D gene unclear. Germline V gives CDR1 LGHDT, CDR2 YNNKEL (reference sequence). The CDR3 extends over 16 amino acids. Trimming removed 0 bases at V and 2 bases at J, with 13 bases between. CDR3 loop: CASSQDLGRFNYGYTF. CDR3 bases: TGTGCCAGCAGCCAAGATTTGGGTCGGTTCAACTATGGCTACACCTTC. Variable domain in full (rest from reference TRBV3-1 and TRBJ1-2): DTAVSQTPKYLVTQMGNDKSIKCEQNLGHDTMYWYKQDSKKFLKIMFSYNNKELIINETVPNRFSPKSPDKAHLNLHINSLELGDSAVYFCASSQDLGRFNYGYTFGSGTRLTVV.

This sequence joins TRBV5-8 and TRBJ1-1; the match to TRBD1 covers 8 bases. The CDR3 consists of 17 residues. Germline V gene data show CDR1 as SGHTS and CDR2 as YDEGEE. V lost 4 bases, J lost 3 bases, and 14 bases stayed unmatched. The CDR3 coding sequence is TGTGCCAGCAGCAAGACAGGGGAGGGGTGGGTCGACACTGAAGCTTTCTTT. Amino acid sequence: CASSKTGEGWVDTEAFF.

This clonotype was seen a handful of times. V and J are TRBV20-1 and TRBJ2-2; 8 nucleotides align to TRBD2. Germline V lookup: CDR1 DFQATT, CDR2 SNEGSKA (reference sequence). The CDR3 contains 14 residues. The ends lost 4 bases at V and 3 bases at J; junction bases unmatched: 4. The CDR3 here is CSATTSAHTGELFF. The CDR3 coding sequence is TGCAGTGCTACGACTAGCGCCCACACCGGGGAGCTGTTTTTT.

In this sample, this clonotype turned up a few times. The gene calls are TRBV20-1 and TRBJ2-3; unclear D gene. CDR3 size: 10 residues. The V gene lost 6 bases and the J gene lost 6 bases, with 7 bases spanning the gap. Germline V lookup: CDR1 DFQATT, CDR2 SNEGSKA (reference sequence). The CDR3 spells CSATGDTQYF. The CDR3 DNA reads TGCAGTGCAACTGGGGATACGCAGTATTTT.

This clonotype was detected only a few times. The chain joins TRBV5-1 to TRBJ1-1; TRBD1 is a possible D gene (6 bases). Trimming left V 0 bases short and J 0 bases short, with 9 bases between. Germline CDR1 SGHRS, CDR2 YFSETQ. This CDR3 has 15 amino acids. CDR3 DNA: TGCGCCAGCAGCTTGGAGGGGGGGCTGAACACTGAAGCTTTCTTT. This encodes CASSLEGGLNTEAFF.

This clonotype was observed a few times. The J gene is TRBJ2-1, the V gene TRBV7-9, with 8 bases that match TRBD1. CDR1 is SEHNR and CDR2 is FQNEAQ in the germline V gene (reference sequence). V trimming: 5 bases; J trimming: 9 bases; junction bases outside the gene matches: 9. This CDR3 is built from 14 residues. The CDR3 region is CASSARTGLSEQFF. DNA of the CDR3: TGTGCCAGCAGCGCCCGGACAGGGCTAAGTGAGCAGTTCTTC.

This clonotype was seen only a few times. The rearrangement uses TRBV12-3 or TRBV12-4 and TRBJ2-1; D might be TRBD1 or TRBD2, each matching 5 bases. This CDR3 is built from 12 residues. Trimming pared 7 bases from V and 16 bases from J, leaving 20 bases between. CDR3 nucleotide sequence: TGTGCCAGCACCCCTTTCCGGGACGCCCCCTTCTTC. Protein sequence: CASTPFRDAPFF.

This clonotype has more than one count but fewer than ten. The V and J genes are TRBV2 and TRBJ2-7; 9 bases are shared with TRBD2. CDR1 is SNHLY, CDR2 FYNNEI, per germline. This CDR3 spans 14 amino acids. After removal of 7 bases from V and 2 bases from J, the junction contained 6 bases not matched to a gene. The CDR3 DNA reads TGTGCCAGCAAAATCGGCGGGAGGGCCTACGAGCAGTACTTC. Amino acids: CASKIGGRAYEQYF. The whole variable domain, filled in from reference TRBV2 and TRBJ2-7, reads EPEVTQTPSHQVTQMGQEVILRCVPISNHLYFYWYRQILGQKVEFLVSFYNNEISEKSEIFDDQFSVERPDGSNFTLKIRSTKLEDSAMYFCASKIGGRAYEQYFGPGTRLTVT.